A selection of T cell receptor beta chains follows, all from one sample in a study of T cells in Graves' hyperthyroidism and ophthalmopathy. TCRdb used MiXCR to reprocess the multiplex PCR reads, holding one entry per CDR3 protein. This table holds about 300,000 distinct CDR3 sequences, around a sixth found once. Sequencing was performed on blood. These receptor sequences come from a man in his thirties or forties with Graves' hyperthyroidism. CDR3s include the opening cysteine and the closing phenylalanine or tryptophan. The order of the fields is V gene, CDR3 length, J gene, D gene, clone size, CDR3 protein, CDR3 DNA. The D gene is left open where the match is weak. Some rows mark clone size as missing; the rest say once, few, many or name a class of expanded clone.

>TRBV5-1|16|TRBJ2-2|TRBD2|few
CASSRTASGTPGELFF
TGCGCCAGCAGCCGGACGGCTAGCGGGACTCCCGGGGAGCTGTTTTTT
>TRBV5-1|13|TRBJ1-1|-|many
CASSLLGITEAFF
TGCGCCAGCAGCTTGTTGGGGATCACTGAAGCTTTCTTT
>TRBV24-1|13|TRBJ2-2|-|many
CATSPGSTGELFF
TGTGCCACCAGTCCTGGCAGCACCGGGGAGCTGTTTTTT
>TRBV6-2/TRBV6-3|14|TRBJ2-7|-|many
CASTQGLFSYEQYF
TGTGCCAGCACACAGGGACTTTTCTCCTACGAGCAGTACTTC
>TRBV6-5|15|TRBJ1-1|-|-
CASSYSPLWGTEAFF
TGTGCCAGCAGTTACTCCCCCCTATGGGGCACTGAAGCTTTCTTT
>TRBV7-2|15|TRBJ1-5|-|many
CASSLEGVSNQPQHF
TGTGCCAGCAGCTTAGAAGGGGTTAGCAATCAGCCCCAGCATTTT
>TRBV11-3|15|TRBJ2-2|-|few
CASSLGGSDTGELFF
TGTGCCAGCAGCCTTGGAGGGTCGGACACCGGGGAGCTGTTTTTT
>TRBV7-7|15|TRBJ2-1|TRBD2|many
CASSPLAGAEDEQFF
TGTGCTAGCAGCCCGTTAGCGGGAGCGGAAGATGAGCAGTTCTTC
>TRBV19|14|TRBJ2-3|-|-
CASTPTASTDTQYF
TGTGCCAGTACCCCGACAGCTAGCACAGATACGCAGTATTTT
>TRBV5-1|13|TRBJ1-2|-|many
CASSESGDYGYTF
TGCGCCAGCAGCGAATCAGGGGACTATGGCTACACCTTC
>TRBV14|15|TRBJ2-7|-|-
CASSHLGRSSYEQYF
TGTGCCAGCAGCCACCTGGGACGGTCATCCTACGAGCAGTACTTC
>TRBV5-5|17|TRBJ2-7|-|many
CASSAFGFGDFSYEQYF
TGTGCCAGCAGCGCCTTTGGGTTCGGGGATTTCTCCTACGAGCAGTACTTC
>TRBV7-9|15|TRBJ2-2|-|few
CASSPGTDGTGELFF
TGTGCCAGCAGCCCGGGCACGGATGGCACCGGGGAGCTGTTTTTT
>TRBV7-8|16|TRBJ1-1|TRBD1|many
CASSQLGDRMNTEAFF
TGTGCCAGCAGCCAACTTGGGGACAGAATGAACACTGAAGCTTTCTTT
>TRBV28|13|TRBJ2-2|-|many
CASVGQNTGELFF
TGTGCCAGCGTCGGACAGAACACCGGGGAGCTGTTTTTT
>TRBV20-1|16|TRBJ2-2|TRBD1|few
CSARDLRQGATGELFF
TGCAGTGCTAGAGATCTACGGCAGGGGGCAACCGGGGAGCTGTTTTTT
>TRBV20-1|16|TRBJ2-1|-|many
CSARDPNGPLPNEQFF
TGCAGTGCTAGAGACCCCAATGGACCTCTCCCGAATGAGCAGTTCTTC
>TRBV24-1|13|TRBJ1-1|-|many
CATSGPVNTEAFF
TGTGCCACCAGTGGCCCGGTGAACACTGAAGCTTTCTTT
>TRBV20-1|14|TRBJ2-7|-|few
CSGIQVERSYEQYF
TGCAGTGGGATACAGGTCGAGCGTTCCTACGAGCAGTACTTC
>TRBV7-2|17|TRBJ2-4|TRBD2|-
CASGLTAGVSPKNIQYF
TGTGCCAGCGGCTTGACGGCGGGAGTCTCCCCCAAAAACATTCAGTACTTC
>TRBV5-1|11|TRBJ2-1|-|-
CASSLGTVQFF
TGCGCCAGCAGCTTGGGGACGGTCCAGTTCTTC
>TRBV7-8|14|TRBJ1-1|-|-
CASSLLSGNTEAFF
TGTGCCAGCAGCCTCCTCTCGGGGAACACTGAAGCTTTCTTT
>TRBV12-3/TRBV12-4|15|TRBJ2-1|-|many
CASSPGTGSYNEQFF
TGTGCCAGCAGTCCCGGGACGGGCTCCTACAATGAGCAGTTCTTC
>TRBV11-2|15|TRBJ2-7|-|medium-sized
CASSLDRGQMREQYF
TGTGCCAGCAGCTTAGATAGAGGACAGATGCGCGAGCAGTACTTC
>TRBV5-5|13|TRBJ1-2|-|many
CASSLGPHNGYTF
TGTGCCAGCAGCTTGGGACCGCACAATGGCTACACCTTC
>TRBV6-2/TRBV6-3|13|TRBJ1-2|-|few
CASSYSRGVGYTF
TGTGCCAGCAGTTACTCGAGGGGGGTTGGCTACACCTTC
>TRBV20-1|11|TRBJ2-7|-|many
CSASPRGEQYF
TGCAGTGCTAGTCCCAGGGGCGAGCAGTACTTC
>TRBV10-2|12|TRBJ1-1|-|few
CASGQQNTEAFF
TGCGCCAGCGGCCAGCAGAACACTGAAGCTTTCTTT
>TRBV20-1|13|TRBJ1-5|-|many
CSARNFRDQPQHF
TGCAGTGCTAGGAACTTTAGGGACCAGCCCCAGCATTTT
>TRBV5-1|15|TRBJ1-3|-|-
CASSRTANSGNTIYF
TGCGCCAGCAGTAGGACCGCTAACTCTGGAAACACCATATATTTT